This T cell receptor beta chain emerged from a study of blood T cell repertoires in COVID-19. Study details: The United States, Italy and Spain were the sources of the acute and convalescent COVID-19 samples. From T cells, B-cell-depleted T cells, or PBMCs came the material, which was cDNA or gDNA.

With regard to this clone: This specimen includes other DNA sequences encoding the same CDR3.

Seattle researchers signed up patients amid active infection and tracked them longitudinally. This CDR3 spans 13 amino acids. V was trimmed by 3 bases and J by 1 base, leaving 6 bases between them. Germline V gene data show CDR1 as KGHSH and CDR2 as LQKENI. Original processing notes: By means of reference gene primer amplification, nucleated cell counts were estimated. The protocol was immunoSEQ multiplex PCR, while the TCRdb copy is restricted to in-frame clones and leaves out a portion. The DNA gave D and trimming, while V, J and clone size come from that table. Of around 160,000 clones in the sample, about 86% are singletons; the top ten hold 10%.

The clonotype was recovered from a woman between 65 and 79 years old with COVID-19, enrolled during active disease. This chain joins TRBV18 and TRBJ1-1; D remains ambiguous. The sequenced sample consisted of peripheral blood. CDR3 region: CASSPRGNTEAFF. The CDR3 DNA reads as TGTGCCAGCTCACCCCGAGGGAACACTGAAGCTTTCTTT.